This T cell receptor (beta chain) was identified in a study of shared clonotypes between healthy human individuals. Clones were sequenced by immunoSEQ multiplex PCR, and TCRdb holds only the in-frame ones, with some missing. The repertoire consists of about 2,500,000 clones, with just over 90% occurring once and the leading ten covering 0.11% to 0.15%. This CDR3 spans 16 amino acids. CDR1 is SGDLS, CDR2 YYNGEE, per germline. With 4 bases clipped from V and 0 bases from J, the junction kept 9 bases outside the gene matches. The receptor was isolated from a young man in good health. The sequenced material came from naive CD4+ T cells sorted from blood. Regarding subset: CD45RA+ positively selected. The chain uses TRBV9 and TRBJ1-1; 7 nucleotides align to TRBD1. CDR3 bases: TGTGCCAGCAGCCCATGGACAGGCCCCATGAACACTGAAGCTTTCTTT. This gives the protein CASSPWTGPMNTEAFF. Full variable domain (remainder filled in from reference TRBV9 and TRBJ1-1): DSGVTQTPKHLITATGQRVTLRCSPRSGDLSVYWYQQSLDQGLQFLIQYYNGEERAKGNILERFSAQQFPDLHSELNLSSLELGDSALYFCASSPWTGPMNTEAFFGQGTRLTVV.